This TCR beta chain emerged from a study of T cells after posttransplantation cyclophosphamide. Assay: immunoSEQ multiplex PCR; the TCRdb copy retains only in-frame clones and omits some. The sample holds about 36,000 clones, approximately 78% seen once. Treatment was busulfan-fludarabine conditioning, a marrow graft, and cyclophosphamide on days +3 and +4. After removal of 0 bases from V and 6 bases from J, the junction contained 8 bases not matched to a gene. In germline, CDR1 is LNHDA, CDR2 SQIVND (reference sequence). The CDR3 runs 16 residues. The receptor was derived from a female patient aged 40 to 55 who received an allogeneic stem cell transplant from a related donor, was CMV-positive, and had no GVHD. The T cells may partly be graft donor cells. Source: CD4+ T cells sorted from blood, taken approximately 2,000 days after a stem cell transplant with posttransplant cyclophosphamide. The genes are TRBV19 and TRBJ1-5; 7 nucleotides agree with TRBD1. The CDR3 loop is CASSIDSARGVQPQHF. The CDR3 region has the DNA TGTGCCAGTAGTATAGATTCCGCCAGGGGGGTTCAGCCCCAGCATTTT.